The next 20 T cell receptor beta chains were all read from a single sample in a study of T cell responses to AZD1222 COVID-19 vaccine. Here immunoSEQ multiplex PCR was the method, and the copy in TCRdb shows in-frame clones only, minus some. The table has about 73,000 clones, about 87% seen once. Sequenced here: peripheral blood, sampled on day 0 of AZD1222 vaccination. The receptors were sampled from an adult in good health.

The CDR3 spells CASSQKRGDNEQYF. The DNA of the CDR3 is TGCGCCAGCAGCCAGAAGCGGGGAGATAACGAGCAGTACTTC. The chain combines TRBV4-1 with TRBJ2-7; 7 bases fit TRBD2. The CDR3 has 14 residues. V lost 3 bases, J lost 5 bases, and 7 bases stayed unmatched. In germline, CDR1 is MGHRA, CDR2 YSYEKL.

This chain connects TRBV6-5 to TRBJ2-5; D may be TRBD1 or TRBD2 (5 bases each). V was clipped by 6 bases and J by 1 base, with 12 bases between them. CDR3 length: 14 amino acids. Germline assignment: CDR1 MNHEY and CDR2 SVGAGI. CDR3 nucleotides: TGTGCCAGCAGGGCCGGGGCCCCCCAAGAGACCCAGTACTTC. Translating it yields CASRAGAPQETQYF.

The gene calls are TRBV30 and TRBJ1-4; D unresolved. Trimming stripped 2 bases from V and 8 bases from J, with 15 bases between. The CDR3 runs 14 residues. Germline assignment: CDR1 GTSNPN and CDR2 SVGIG (reference sequence). The CDR3 reads CAWSTGPLGEKLFF. The DNA of the CDR3 is TGTGCCTGGAGTACTGGCCCTCTAGGGGAAAAACTGTTTTTT.

A few counts support this clone. CDR3 sequence reads: CASSGAADTQYF. The CDR3 DNA is TGTGCCAGCAGCGGAGCAGCAGATACGCAGTATTTT. The chain couples TRBV9 to TRBJ2-3; the D is unclear. This CDR3 region has 12 residues. V was clipped by 3 bases and J by 4 bases, with 6 bases between them. CDR1 and CDR2 from the germline V gene are SGDLS and YYNGEE.

The chain combines TRBV2 with TRBJ2-7; 10 positions agree with TRBD2. From germline, CDR1 is SNHLY and CDR2 FYNNEI. The V segment lost 4 bases and the J segment 5 bases; nucleotides outside the gene matches: 11. The CDR3 totals 16 residues. The CDR3: CASSALGLAGANEQYF. The DNA for the CDR3 is TGTGCCAGCAGTGCGCTTGGGCTAGCGGGAGCCAACGAGCAGTACTTC.

The V gene is TRBV7-2, the J gene TRBJ2-5; D is perhaps TRBD1 or TRBD2 (6 bases each). The V gene's germline CDR1 is SGHTA and CDR2 FQGNSA. The CDR3 runs 13 residues. Trimming cost V 5 bases and J 5 bases, with 12 bases left between them. The chain's CDR3 is CASSKGGYETQYF. In DNA, the CDR3 is TGTGCCAGCAGCAAGGGGGGTTACGAGACCCAGTACTTC.

The J gene is TRBJ2-1, the V gene TRBV7-8; TRBD1 might be the D (5 bases). Trimming stripped 5 bases from V and 3 bases from J, with 17 bases between. CDR3 length: 16 amino acids. Germline CDR1 and CDR2: SGHVS and FQNEAQ. The CDR3 protein is CASSPRAGYDYNEQFF. The DNA for the CDR3 is TGTGCCAGCAGCCCAAGGGCAGGGTACGACTACAATGAGCAGTTCTTC.

This chain links TRBV28 with TRBJ2-7; unclear D gene. In germline, CDR1 is MDHEN, CDR2 SYDVKM. V lost 0 bases and J 3 bases, leaving 6 bases between the germline ends. The length of the CDR3 is 13 residues. The CDR3 reads CASSLWYGYEQYF. In DNA form, the CDR3 reads TGTGCCAGCAGTTTATGGTACGGCTACGAGCAGTACTTC.

This rearrangement joins TRBV5-3 to TRBJ2-7, with D possibly TRBD2 on 6 matching bases. TRBV5-3 is labeled an ORF, and its function is uncertain. CDR3 size: 14 residues. Trimming left V 1 base short and J 7 bases short, with 15 bases between. CDR3 DNA sequence: TGTGCCAGAAGCTTGCCTCAGGGCGGAGGGGAGCAGTACTTC. It encodes CARSLPQGGGEQYF.

V is TRBV18 and J is TRBJ2-6; no reliable D call. The CDR3 consists of 15 residues. Germline CDR1 is KGHSH and CDR2 is LQKENI. Trimming took 3 bases from V and 0 from J, leaving 6 bases between them. The CDR3 protein is CASSPGLSGANVLTF. The DNA for the CDR3 is TGTGCCAGCTCACCGGGCCTCTCTGGGGCCAACGTCCTGACTTTC. The entire variable domain, with the rest obtained from reference TRBV18 and TRBJ2-6, is as follows: NAGVMQNPRHLVRRRGQEARLRCSPMKGHSHVYWYRQLPEEGLKFMVYLQKENIIDESGMPKERFSAEFPKEGPSILRIQQVVRGDSAAYFCASSPGLSGANVLTFGAGSRLTVL.

This clone was seen just once. This rearrangement joins TRBV18 to TRBJ1-3; D perhaps matches TRBD1 (5 bases). Germline assignment: CDR1 KGHSH and CDR2 LQKENI. V shed 2 bases and J shed 0 bases, with 23 bases lying between them. This CDR3 contains 20 residues. The CDR3 sequence is CASSPLSLLLLGHSGNTIYF. The CDR3 nucleotides are TGTGCCAGCTCACCATTATCACTTTTACTGTTAGGACACTCTGGAAACACCATATATTTT.

J is TRBJ2-7 and V is TRBV27; the match to TRBD1 covers 7 bases. V lost 4 bases and J lost 3; bases outside the gene matches: 9. Per germline, CDR1 MNHEY and CDR2 SMNVEV (reference sequence). CDR3 length: 15 residues. The CDR3 loop is CASSSSDRRNYEQYF. CDR3 nucleotide sequence: TGTGCCAGCAGTTCATCGGACAGGCGCAACTACGAGCAGTACTTC.

The CDR3 is CASSLAPSGSYNEQFF. The CDR3 DNA follows: TGCGCCAGCAGCTTGGCCCCTAGCGGGAGCTACAATGAGCAGTTCTTC. The V gene is TRBV5-1, the J gene TRBJ2-1; 10 bases line up with TRBD2. V gave up 0 bases and J gave up 3 bases; unmatched junction bases: 3. The CDR3 has 16 amino acids. From germline, CDR1 is SGHRS and CDR2 YFSETQ.

The rearrangement links TRBV3-1 (or the pseudogene TRBV3-2) to TRBJ1-1; TRBD1 is a possible D gene (6 bases). V lost 5 bases and J lost 1, with 14 bases in between. CDR3 length: 15 residues. Germline CDR1 reads LGHDT; CDR2 reads YNNKEL (reference sequence). The CDR3 DNA sequence: TGTGCCAGCAGCTCATCAGGGGTGGCGAACACTGAAGCTTTCTTT. It codes for CASSSSGVANTEAFF.

The rearrangement links TRBV5-4 to TRBJ2-1, with 8 bases matching TRBD1. CDR1 and CDR2 from the germline V gene are SGHNT and YYREEE (reference sequence). The CDR3 consists of 14 residues. The J segment lost 6 bases and the V segment lost 1 base, leaving 3 bases of the junction unmatched. The CDR3 coding sequence is TGTGCCAGCAGCTTGCAGGGGGCGGGCAATGAGCAGTTCTTC. Its protein is CASSLQGAGNEQFF.

This chain links TRBV4-2 with TRBJ2-7, with D perhaps TRBD2 (6 bases). Germline CDR1 reads LGHNA; CDR2 reads YNFKEQ. Trimming pared 1 base from V and 3 bases from J, leaving 22 bases between. The CDR3 spans 18 residues. CDR3 sequence reads: CASSQVLGTGTGYYEQYF. In DNA, the CDR3 is TGTGCCAGCAGCCAAGTGCTCGGAACCGGGACTGGATACTACGAGCAGTACTTC.

The rearrangement joins TRBV9 to TRBJ2-7, with D perhaps matching TRBD1 (5 bases). The CDR3 loop spans 14 amino acids. The germline V and J ends were trimmed by 0 bases and 0 bases, with 7 bases remaining between them. Germline V lookup: CDR1 SGDLS, CDR2 YYNGEE. The CDR3 nucleotides read TGTGCCAGCAGCGTAGGCAGGGCCTCCTACGAGCAGTACTTC. Protein product: CASSVGRASYEQYF. The full variable domain, with the rest looked up from reference TRBV9 and TRBJ2-7, is DSGVTQTPKHLITATGQRVTLRCSPRSGDLSVYWYQQSLDQGLQFLIQYYNGEERAKGNILERFSAQQFPDLHSELNLSSLELGDSALYFCASSVGRASYEQYFGPGTRLTVT.

The CDR3: CASSNPGHLFGANVLTF. The DNA of the CDR3 is TGTGCCAGCAGTAACCCGGGACACCTCTTTGGGGCCAACGTCCTGACTTTC. The chain couples TRBV28 to TRBJ2-6; D might be TRBD1 (6 bases). V shed 5 bases and J shed 3 bases, with 17 bases lying between them. Germline V gives CDR1 MDHEN, CDR2 SYDVKM. The CDR3 is made up of 17 amino acids.

This CDR3 reads CASSDSSYEQYF. In DNA form, the CDR3 reads TGTGCCAGTAGTGACAGTTCCTACGAGCAGTACTTC. V usage is TRBV19 and J usage is TRBJ2-7; a weak D match, TRBD1 (5 bases). The CDR3 is 12 residues long. CDR1 and CDR2 from the germline V gene are LNHDA and SQIVND (reference sequence). V lost 5 bases and J 1 base, leaving 6 bases between the germline ends.

V is TRBV3-1 (or the pseudogene TRBV3-2) and J is TRBJ1-2; D possibly corresponds to TRBD1 (5 bases). CDR1 and CDR2 (germline): LGHDT, YNNKEL (reference sequence). Trimming pared 4 bases from V and 2 bases from J, leaving 11 bases between. The CDR3 loop spans 14 amino acids. The CDR3 sequence: CASSLGTSNYGYTF. The CDR3 nucleotides read TGTGCCAGCAGCCTCGGGACTTCAAACTATGGCTACACCTTC.